This TCR beta chain originates from a study of post-analysis software for immune sequencing data. Study background: Disease courses included relapsing-remitting, secondary progressive and progressive-relapsing multiple sclerosis. Study-level results: Strong co-clustering by F measure was evident for samples that had been prepared in the same batch. Significantly lower normalized Chao1 diversity was found in patients with multiple sclerosis relative to controls. The five TRBV segments detected at higher frequency in patients than in controls included TRBV5-6, TRBV5-1 and TRBV20-1.

For this clonotype: The antigen is not known.

cDNA libraries of TCR beta carried unique molecular identifiers. Starting from approximately 0.95 to 9.8 million T cells, the study yielded roughly 0.5 million cDNA molecules. TCRdb itself ran the PCR reads through MiXCR, one entry per CDR3 protein. The sample holds roughly 580,000 distinct CDR3 sequences, about 40% seen once. V shed 4 bases, J shed 4 bases, and the junction held 10 bases outside the gene matches. This CDR3 has 16 residues. From germline, CDR1 is SGHRS and CDR2 YFSETQ. The J gene is TRBJ2-3, the V gene TRBV5-1; 9 bases are a match to TRBD1. The sample taken for sequencing was blood. This sequence was found in a girl aged 10 to 17 with multiple sclerosis. CDR3 region: CASSLYRQGGADTQYF. As DNA, the CDR3 is TGCGCCAGCAGCCTCTACAGACAGGGGGGTGCAGATACGCAGTATTTT.